These 8 T cell receptor beta chains originate from one sample sequenced in a study of cytomegalovirus exposure and HLA in healthy donors. The PCR contained 60 Vbeta and 13 Jbeta primers. Clones were read by immunoSEQ multiplex PCR, and TCRdb kept only the in-frame ones, dropping some. The sample has roughly 150,000 clones; approximately 63% are singletons. Input material: PBMCs. The source of these receptors is a woman in her fifties or sixties in good health and CMV-seropositive.

The V gene is TRBV28, the J gene TRBJ1-2, with D possibly matching TRBD1 (5 bases). The germline CDR1 and CDR2 sequences are MDHEN and SYDVKM. The CDR3 is made up of 11 amino acids. CDR3 amino acids: CAHGGGGGYTF. The CDR3 region has the DNA TGTGCTCACGGGGGGGGAGGAGGCTACACCTTC.

This clone was observed a handful of times. The rearrangement uses TRBV30 and TRBJ2-3; 11 bases are a match to TRBD2. This CDR3 has 13 amino acids. J lost 5 bases, V lost 4 bases, and 2 bases had no gene match. Germline-derived CDR1 and CDR2 are GTSNPN and SVGIG (reference sequence). The CDR3 loop is CAWTSGRLDTQYF. For the CDR3, the DNA is TGTGCCTGGACTAGCGGGAGGTTAGATACGCAGTATTTT.

The gene calls are TRBV29-1 and TRBJ1-2, with no clear D. Germline V gene sequence: CDR1 SQVTM, CDR2 ANQGSEA. The CDR3 totals 16 residues. The germline V and J ends were trimmed by 1 base and 2 bases, with 17 bases remaining between them. The CDR3 nucleotides are TGCAGCGTTGAAGGTGAGAGGGAAGCGTCGAACTATGGCTACACCTTC. Residues: CSVEGEREASNYGYTF.

V is TRBV19 and J is TRBJ1-5; D is ambiguous. The CDR3 has 13 amino acids. Trimming pared 5 bases from V and 3 bases from J, leaving 8 bases between. Germline values: CDR1 LNHDA, CDR2 SQIVND (reference sequence). The CDR3 coding sequence is TGTGCCAGTAGTGCGGGAGTCAATCAGCCCCAGCATTTT. Amino acid sequence: CASSAGVNQPQHF.

This clone showed up just once. The sample has other DNA sequences that encode this CDR3 too. The chain has TRBV4-1 and TRBJ2-3, with TRBD1 matching over 10 bases. The length of the CDR3 is 15 residues. With 1 base clipped from V and 4 bases from J, the junction kept 2 bases outside the gene matches. Germline CDR1 and CDR2: MGHRA and YSYEKL. The CDR3 coding sequence is TGCGCCAGCAGCCAAGGTGGACAGGGGGCAGATACGCAGTATTTT. The encoded protein is CASSQGGQGADTQYF.

The chain is built from TRBV7-9 and TRBJ1-2; no definite D call. CDR1 is SEHNR and CDR2 is FQNEAQ in the germline V gene (reference sequence). The CDR3 loop spans 15 amino acids. Between the trimmed V and J ends, which lost 2 bases and 6 bases, there was a span of 16 bases. The CDR3 region has the DNA TGTGCCAGCAGCTTATCGGGTTTCCGACGTCATGGCTACACCTTC. Protein: CASSLSGFRRHGYTF.

This chain connects TRBV10-1 to TRBJ1-2; D is perhaps TRBD1 (5 bases). With 6 bases removed from V and 4 bases from J, the gap between germline ends came to 12 bases. Germline values: CDR1 WNHNN, CDR2 SYGVQD (reference sequence). The CDR3 has 13 residues. In DNA form, the CDR3 reads TGCGCCAGCAGCGCACAAGGGGCCTATGGCTACACCTTC. Encoded protein: CASSAQGAYGYTF.

The rearrangement joins TRBV19 to TRBJ1-1; 7 nucleotides align to TRBD1. V dropped 5 bases and J dropped 0; count of bases not matched to a gene: 6. The CDR3 sequence is 15 residues long. Germline V gene data show CDR1 as LNHDA and CDR2 as SQIVND (reference sequence). The CDR3 here is CASSFDRVMNTEAFF. Here the CDR3 DNA reads TGTGCCAGTAGTTTCGACAGGGTGATGAACACTGAAGCTTTCTTT.